The T cell receptor beta chain described here comes from a study of blood T cells in healthy people across ages. Sample-barcoded 5' priming and a J-beta primer mix drove a second PCR of 7 to 11 cycles. Each CDR3 protein is one row after TCRdb ran MiXCR on the 5' RACE reads. The sample records roughly 1,700,000 distinct CDR3 sequences, roughly 30% being singletons. Per germline, CDR1 MNHEY and CDR2 SVGAGI. The CDR3 extends over 18 amino acids. V lost 2 bases to trimming and J lost 7 bases; unmatched junction nucleotides: 16. This receptor was obtained from a woman in her 30s in good health. The chain joins TRBV6-5 to TRBJ1-5; 8 bases align to TRBD1. Sequencing was done on a sample of blood. Here the CDR3 DNA reads TGTGCCAGCAGTTACGCTACCGAAAGCAGGGGGCCAGGCCAGCCCCAGCATTTT. This sequence encodes CASSYATESRGPGQPQHF.